This T cell receptor beta chain came from a study of T cell repertoires in cytomegalovirus infection. TCRdb redid the calling of the reads with MiXCR, one entry per CDR3 protein. The table lists a few hundred thousand distinct CDR3 sequences, around a sixth of them singletons. CDR1 is SGHAT and CDR2 is FQNNGV in the germline V gene. CDR3 size: 14 residues. V lost 5 bases and J 4 bases, leaving 14 bases between the germline ends. This clonotype showed up many times. Source material: PBMCs. This chain joins TRBV11-2 and TRBJ2-5; D possibly corresponds to TRBD2 (5 bases). The TCR originated in a human donor in good health (CMV status not recorded). Some clones in this sample may be carry-over from other donors' samples. This CDR3 reads CASSPGSARETQYF. The DNA for the CDR3 is TGTGCCAGCAGCCCCGGTAGCGCCCGAGAGACCCAGTACTTC.